The text below deals with one TCR beta chain. Its antigen is unidentified. The data were taken from a study of T cell repertoires in cytomegalovirus infection. Study in general: Matching HLA type and CMV infection were both indicated by public TCR beta signatures. The study's findings and limits: The ex vivo response was dominated by HLA-C-restricted CMV-specific TCR beta clonotypes. Public TCR beta family frequency separated CMV-and-HLA carriers, including in an independent cohort.

One entry per CDR3 protein results from TCRdb running MiXCR on the reads. The table records about 130,000 distinct CDR3 sequences, more than 20% of them present only once. The CDR3 has 16 amino acids. The ends were cut back, 3 bases at V and 4 bases at J, with 18 bases in the middle. The rearrangement links TRBV12-3 or TRBV12-4 to TRBJ2-5; D possibly corresponds to TRBD2 (7 bases). The sample comprised PBMCs, sequenced either directly or after in vitro stimulation (not recorded which). The origin of this receptor is a human donor in good health (CMV status not recorded). Some clones in this sample may be carry-over from other donors' samples. The CDR3 DNA is TGTGCCAGCAGTTTTAGGGGGGGAGGTTCAGGAGAGACCCAGTACTTC. It encodes CASSFRGGGSGETQYF.